These T cell receptor beta chains were read from a single sample in a study of T cell responses to AZD1222 COVID-19 vaccine. TCRdb's table, derived via immunoSEQ multiplex PCR, lists solely in-frame clones and lacks some. In the table there are more than 120,000 clones, 90% of which are singletons. The starting material was peripheral blood, obtained 28 days after the second AZD1222 dose. These receptors originate from an adult who received the AZD1222 COVID-19 vaccine. Both conserved end residues are part of each CDR3. A D gene is named only where the DNA matches it firmly. Size is omitted from some rows. Given values are once, few, many or a class for expanded clones.

CDR3aa	CDR3nt	abundance	j_gene	v_gene	d_gene
CASSFFLARKHTDTQYF	TGTGCCAGCAGTTTCTTCTTGGCGAGGAAGCACACAGATACGCAGTATTTT	once	TRBJ2-3	TRBV6-2/TRBV6-3	.
CASRFETGTNEQFF	TGTGCCAGCAGGTTCGAGACAGGGACCAATGAGCAGTTCTTC	.	TRBJ2-1	TRBV6-5	TRBD1
CASTRRAGDNEKLFF	TGTGCCAGCACCCGACGGGCAGGAGACAATGAAAAACTGTTTTTT	few	TRBJ1-4	TRBV7-9	.
CASEIVGQGGYTEAFF	TGTGCCAGCGAAATAGTCGGACAGGGAGGGTACACTGAAGCTTTCTTT	.	TRBJ1-1	TRBV25-1	TRBD1
CASSEARGIEAFF	TGTGCCAGCAGTGAAGCGAGGGGCATTGAAGCTTTCTTT	.	TRBJ1-1	TRBV6-1	.
CASSRDGWTEAFF	TGTGCCAGCAGTCGGGACGGGTGGACTGAAGCTTTCTTT	.	TRBJ1-1	TRBV6-5	.
CASSLNELNIQYF	TGTGCCAGCAGCTTAAACGAGTTAAACATTCAGTACTTC	.	TRBJ2-4	TRBV7-9	.
CASSFPNSGREPETQYF	TGTGCCAGCAGCTTCCCCAACAGCGGGAGGGAGCCGGAGACCCAGTACTTC	.	TRBJ2-5	TRBV5-5	TRBD2
CASSSVTYSTGNTIYF	TGTGCCAGCAGCTCCGTGACTTATTCAACTGGAAACACCATATATTTT	.	TRBJ1-3	TRBV7-2	.
CASSYRNEQFF	TGTGCCAGCAGTTACCGCAATGAGCAGTTCTTC	few	TRBJ2-1	TRBV6-5	.
CASSSLGVEAFF	TGTGCCAGCAGTTCCCTCGGGGTTGAAGCTTTCTTT	.	TRBJ1-1	TRBV28	.
CASSLGGGLRSPLHF	TGTGCCAGCAGCTTGGGTGGTGGCTTACGCTCACCCCTCCACTTT	.	TRBJ1-6	TRBV5-4	.
CASRPGLRNTNYGYTF	TGTGCCAGCAGACCGGGACTACGGAACACTAACTATGGCTACACCTTC	.	TRBJ1-2	TRBV5-6	.
CASSLSWVGLAGELDTGELFF	TGTGCCAGCAGTTTATCATGGGTAGGACTAGCGGGAGAATTAGACACCGGGGAGCTGTTTTTT	.	TRBJ2-2	TRBV27	TRBD2
CATSVSGQETQYF	TGTGCCACCAGTGTTAGCGGACAAGAGACCCAGTACTTC	.	TRBJ2-5	TRBV24-1	.
CASSESGRVDEQYF	TGCGCCAGCAGTGAGTCCGGCAGGGTTGACGAGCAGTACTTC	.	TRBJ2-7	TRBV10-1	.
CASRQRAKSSYEQYF	TGTGCCAGCAGACAAAGGGCCAAGAGCTCCTACGAGCAGTACTTC	.	TRBJ2-7	TRBV6-5	.
CAWSVWGGRDTEAFF	TGTGCCTGGAGTGTGTGGGGGGGGCGCGACACTGAAGCTTTCTTT	.	TRBJ1-1	TRBV30	.
CASSPLGQESRGYTF	TGCGCCAGCAGCCCCCTGGGACAGGAGAGCCGAGGCTACACCTTC	few	TRBJ1-2	TRBV4-1	TRBD1
CASTTSGFGLLQETQYF	TGTGCCAGCACTACTAGCGGGTTCGGTCTCCTCCAAGAGACCCAGTACTTC	.	TRBJ2-5	TRBV28	TRBD2
CASSLAVRGDNEQFF	TGTGCCAGCAGCTTAGCGGTCAGGGGGGATAATGAGCAGTTCTTC	.	TRBJ2-1	TRBV7-9	.
CASSLRGGTGELFF	TGTGCCAGCAGCCTCCGTGGAGGCACCGGGGAGCTGTTTTTT	.	TRBJ2-2	TRBV7-6	.
CASSMGQGAGDTQYF	TGTGCCAGTAGTATGGGGCAGGGGGCAGGGGATACGCAGTATTTT	.	TRBJ2-3	TRBV19	TRBD1
CASSNRVPRGYTF	TGTGCCAGCAGCAATCGGGTCCCGCGGGGCTACACCTTC	.	TRBJ1-2	TRBV28	.
CASSLSGTGLTGGNTIYF	TGTGCCAGCAGCTTATCCGGGACAGGGTTAACGGGGGGAAACACCATATATTTT	.	TRBJ1-3	TRBV11-2	TRBD1
CASSSGQTSGNTIYF	TGTGCCAGCAGCTCAGGACAGACCTCTGGAAACACCATATATTTT	.	TRBJ1-3	TRBV11-2	.
CASSMGGGQETQYF	TGTGCCAGTAGTATGGGGGGTGGGCAAGAGACCCAGTACTTC	.	TRBJ2-5	TRBV19	.
CAWAAGGPGQPQHF	TGTGCCTGGGCTGCTGGGGGGCCGGGTCAGCCCCAGCATTTT	.	TRBJ1-5	TRBV30	.
CASSLWSISEAFF	TGTGCCAGCAGTTTATGGAGCATCTCTGAAGCTTTCTTT	.	TRBJ1-1	TRBV28	.
CASSLDTQYF	TGTGCCAGCAGCTTAGACACGCAGTATTTT	.	TRBJ2-3	TRBV7-9	.
CASSSRRFGQASDF	TGTGCCAGCAGTTCCCGGCGTTTTGGACAGGCCTCGGACTTC	.	TRBJ2-4	TRBV7-8	TRBD1
CASSLSRYETQYF	TGTGCCAGCAGTTTGTCTAGGTATGAGACCCAGTACTTC	.	TRBJ2-5	TRBV12-3/TRBV12-4	.
CASSSQTANTEAFF	TGTGCCAGCAGTTCCCAGACAGCAAACACTGAAGCTTTCTTT	.	TRBJ1-1	TRBV27	.
CASSLETGNSPLHF	TGTGCCAGCAGCTTAGAGACAGGCAATTCACCCCTCCACTTT	few	TRBJ1-6	TRBV7-2	.
CASSQVGRGGNQPQHF	TGCGCCAGCAGCCAAGTGGGCAGGGGTGGCAATCAGCCCCAGCATTTT	.	TRBJ1-5	TRBV4-1	.
CASSRDRGPGTEAFF	TGTGCCAGCAGTAGGGACAGGGGGCCTGGCACTGAAGCTTTCTTT	.	TRBJ1-1	TRBV27	TRBD1
CASSSDSRGAYGYTF	TGTGCCAGTAGCTCGGACAGCCGAGGTGCCTATGGCTACACCTTC	once	TRBJ1-2	TRBV19	.
CASSLQGSANTEAFF	TGTGCCAGCAGCTTACAGGGTAGCGCAAACACTGAAGCTTTCTTT	.	TRBJ1-1	TRBV5-4	.
CASSLSTSGMKYEQYF	TGTGCCAGCAGTTTATCGACTAGCGGGATGAAGTACGAGCAGTACTTC	.	TRBJ2-7	TRBV28	TRBD2
CASSSGSSRTDTQYF	TGTGCCAGCAGCTCAGGGTCTTCTAGGACAGATACGCAGTATTTT	few	TRBJ2-3	TRBV7-2	.
CASSWDRAGEQYF	TGCGCCAGCAGTTGGGACAGGGCCGGCGAGCAGTACTTC	.	TRBJ2-7	TRBV5-1	TRBD1
CASSAAGELFF	TGTGCCAGCAGTGCGGCCGGGGAGCTGTTTTTT	.	TRBJ2-2	TRBV2	.
CASSSLTGDAYGYTF	TGTGCCAGCAGCTCACTGACAGGGGATGCCTATGGCTACACCTTC	.	TRBJ1-2	TRBV5-6	TRBD1
CASSLTGTDYGYTF	TGCGCCAGCAGCTTGACCGGGACAGATTATGGCTACACCTTC	.	TRBJ1-2	TRBV5-1	TRBD1
CASSASSVPPPGANVLTF	TGTGCCAGTAGTGCCTCCTCGGTTCCCCCGCCTGGGGCCAACGTCCTGACTTTC	.	TRBJ2-6	TRBV19	.
CASSDSFVSSEGRFF	TGTGCCAGCAGCGACTCATTTGTAAGTTCGGAGGGCCGTTTCTTT	.	TRBJ1-1	TRBV6-5	.
CSVDRDGYTF	TGCAGCGTTGATAGGGATGGCTACACCTTC	.	TRBJ1-2	TRBV29-1	.
CASSLGGVLSYEQYF	TGCGCCAGCAGCTTGGGTGGGGTTCTGTCCTACGAGCAGTACTTC	once	TRBJ2-7	TRBV5-1	.
CASSMGRRGPPYEQYF	TGTGCCAGTAGTATGGGAAGAAGGGGGCCTCCCTACGAGCAGTACTTC	.	TRBJ2-7	TRBV19	TRBD1
CASSLAGEGYEQYF	TGCGCCAGCAGCTTGGCCGGGGAAGGATACGAGCAGTACTTC	.	TRBJ2-7	TRBV5-1	.
CASSELGFWTEAFF	TGTGCCAGCAGTGAATTGGGGTTTTGGACTGAAGCTTTCTTT	.	TRBJ1-1	TRBV2	.
CAISATGSNTEAFF	TGTGCCATCAGTGCGACAGGGAGTAACACTGAAGCTTTCTTT	.	TRBJ1-1	TRBV10-3	TRBD1
CASSLNYGYTF	TGTGCCAGCAGCTTAAATTATGGCTACACCTTC	.	TRBJ1-2	TRBV11-2	.